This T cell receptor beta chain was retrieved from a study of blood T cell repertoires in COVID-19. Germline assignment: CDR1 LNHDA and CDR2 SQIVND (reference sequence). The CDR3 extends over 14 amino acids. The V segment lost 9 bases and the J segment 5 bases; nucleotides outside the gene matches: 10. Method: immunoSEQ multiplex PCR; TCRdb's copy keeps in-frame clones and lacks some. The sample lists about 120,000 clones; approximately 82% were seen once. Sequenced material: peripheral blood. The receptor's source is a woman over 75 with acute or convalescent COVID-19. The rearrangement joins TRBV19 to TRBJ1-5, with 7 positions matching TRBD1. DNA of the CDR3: TGTGCCAGCCGTGACAGGGAAAGGCATCAGCCCCAGCATTTT. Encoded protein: CASRDRERHQPQHF.